This T cell receptor (beta chain) came from a study of response to subunit inactivated influenza vaccine (dated by TCRdb to between 2018 and 2020). Describing the broader study: Deep quantitative T cell receptor repertoire profiling was used in the study to track responses to a trivalent subunit inactivated influenza vaccine. Study-level results and caveats: The authors proposed that each seasonal influenza vaccination may bring in only a limited number of new T cells.

With regard to this clonotype: There is no known antigen for this receptor. No clone much larger than this one lies a single base away; base qualities are absent.

The germline V gene yields SGDLS for CDR1 and YYNGEE for CDR2. The CDR3 holds 16 amino acids from the cysteine to the phenylalanine. The CDR3 DNA has 48 bases and is translated from base 1. Clipping removes 0 bases from V and 1 base from J, with 2 as the unmatched junction base count. Library method: RT-PCR. TCRdb lists the instrument as Illumina HiSeq 2500. Using fastp at Q25 and MiXCR, TCRdb reprocessed the public reads and kept productive beta chains. CDR3 protein duplicates are merged, each entry listing the most common genes and DNA. A total of about 500,000 distinct CDR3 sequences appear in this sample, 16% of them only once. The ten largest clonotypes hold roughly 3% of the sample.

This sequence was found in a man between 50 and 70 years old who received an inactivated influenza vaccine. Donor details come from another sample of the same person, matched by shared clones. The sample in question was CD4+ T cells sorted from PBMCs, obtained less than 25 months after vaccination. The chain was built from TRBV9 and TRBJ2-3; 10 middle bases align to TRBD2. The CDR3 reads as follows: CASSVATSGGTDTQYF. DNA sequence: TGTGCCAGCAGCGTAGCTACTAGCGGGGGCACAGATACGCAGTATTTT.